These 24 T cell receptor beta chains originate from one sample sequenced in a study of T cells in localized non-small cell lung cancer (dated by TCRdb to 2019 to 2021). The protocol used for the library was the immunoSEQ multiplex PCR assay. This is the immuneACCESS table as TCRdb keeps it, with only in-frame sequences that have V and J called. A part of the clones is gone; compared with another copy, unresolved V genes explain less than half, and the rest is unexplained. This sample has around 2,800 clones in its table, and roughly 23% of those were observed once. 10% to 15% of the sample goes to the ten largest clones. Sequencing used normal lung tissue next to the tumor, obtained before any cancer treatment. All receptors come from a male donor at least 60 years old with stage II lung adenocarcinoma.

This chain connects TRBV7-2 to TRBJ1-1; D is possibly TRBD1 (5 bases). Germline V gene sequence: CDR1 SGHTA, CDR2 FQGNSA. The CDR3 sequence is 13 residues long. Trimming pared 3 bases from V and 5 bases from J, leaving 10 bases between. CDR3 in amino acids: CASSFKRGTEAFF. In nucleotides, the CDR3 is TGTGCCAGCAGCTTTAAACGGGGGACTGAAGCTTTCTTT. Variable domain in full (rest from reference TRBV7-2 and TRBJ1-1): GAGVSQSPSNKVTEKGKDVELRCDPISGHTALYWYRQSLGQGLEFLIYFQGNSAPDKSGLPSDRFSAERTGGSVSTLTIQRTQQEDSAVYLCASSFKRGTEAFFGQGTRLTVV.

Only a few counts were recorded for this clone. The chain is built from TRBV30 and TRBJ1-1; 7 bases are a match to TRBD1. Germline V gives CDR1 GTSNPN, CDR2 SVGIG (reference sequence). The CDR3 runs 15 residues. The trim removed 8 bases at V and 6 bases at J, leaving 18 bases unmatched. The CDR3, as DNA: TGTGCCCACAGACGGCACAGGGGAATCGGATCTGAAGCTTTCTTT. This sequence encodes CAHRRHRGIGSEAFF.

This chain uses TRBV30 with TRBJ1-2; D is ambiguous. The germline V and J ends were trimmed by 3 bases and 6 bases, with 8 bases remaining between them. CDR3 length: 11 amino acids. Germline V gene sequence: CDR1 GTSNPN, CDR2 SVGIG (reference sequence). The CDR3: CAWRGHNGYTF. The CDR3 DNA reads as TGTGCCTGGAGAGGTCACAATGGCTACACCTTC.

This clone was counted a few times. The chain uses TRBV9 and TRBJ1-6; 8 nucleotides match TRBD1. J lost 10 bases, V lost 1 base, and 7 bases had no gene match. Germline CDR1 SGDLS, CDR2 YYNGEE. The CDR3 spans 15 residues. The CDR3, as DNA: TGTGCCAGCAGCGTATCGACAGGGGAAGACTCACCCCTCCACTTT. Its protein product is CASSVSTGEDSPLHF.

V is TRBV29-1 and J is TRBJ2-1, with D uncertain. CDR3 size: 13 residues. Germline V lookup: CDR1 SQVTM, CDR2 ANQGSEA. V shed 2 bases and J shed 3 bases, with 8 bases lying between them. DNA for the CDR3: TGCAGCGTTGAACAGGTGAACTACAATGAGCAGTTCTTC. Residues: CSVEQVNYNEQFF.

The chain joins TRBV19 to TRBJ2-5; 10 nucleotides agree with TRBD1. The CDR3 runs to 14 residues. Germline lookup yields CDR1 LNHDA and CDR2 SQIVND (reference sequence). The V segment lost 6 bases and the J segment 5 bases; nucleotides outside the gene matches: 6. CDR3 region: CASSPTGGSETQYF. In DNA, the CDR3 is TGTGCCAGTAGCCCGACAGGGGGCAGCGAGACCCAGTACTTC.

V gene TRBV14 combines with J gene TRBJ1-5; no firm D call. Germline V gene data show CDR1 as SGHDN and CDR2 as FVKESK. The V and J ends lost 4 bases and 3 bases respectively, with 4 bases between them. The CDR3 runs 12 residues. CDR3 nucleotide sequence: TGTGCCAGCAGCCCCAACAATCAGCCCCAGCATTTT. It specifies CASSPNNQPQHF.

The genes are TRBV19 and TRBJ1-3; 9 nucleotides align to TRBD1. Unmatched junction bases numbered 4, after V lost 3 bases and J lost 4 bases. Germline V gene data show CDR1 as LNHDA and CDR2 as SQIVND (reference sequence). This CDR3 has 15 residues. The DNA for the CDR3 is TGTGCCAGTAGTATTGGACAGGGGACAGGAAACACCATATATTTT. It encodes CASSIGQGTGNTIYF.

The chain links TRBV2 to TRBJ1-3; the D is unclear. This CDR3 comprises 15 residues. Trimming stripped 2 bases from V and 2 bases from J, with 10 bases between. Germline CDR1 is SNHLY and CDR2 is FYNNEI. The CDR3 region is CASSENGFPGNTIYF. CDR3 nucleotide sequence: TGTGCCAGCAGTGAAAACGGGTTCCCTGGAAACACCATATATTTT.

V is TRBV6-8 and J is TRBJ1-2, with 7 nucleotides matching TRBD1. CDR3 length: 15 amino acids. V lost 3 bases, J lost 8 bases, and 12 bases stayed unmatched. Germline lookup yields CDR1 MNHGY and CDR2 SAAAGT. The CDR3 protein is CASSYTGAYLQGYTF. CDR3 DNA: TGTGCCAGCAGTTATACAGGGGCCTACCTGCAAGGCTACACCTTC.

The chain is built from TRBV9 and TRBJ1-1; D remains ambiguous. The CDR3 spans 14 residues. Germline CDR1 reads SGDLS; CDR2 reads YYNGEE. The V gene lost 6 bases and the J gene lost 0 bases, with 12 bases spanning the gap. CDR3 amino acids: CASNVELLNTEAFF. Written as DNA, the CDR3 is TGTGCCAGCAACGTCGAACTCCTGAACACTGAAGCTTTCTTT.

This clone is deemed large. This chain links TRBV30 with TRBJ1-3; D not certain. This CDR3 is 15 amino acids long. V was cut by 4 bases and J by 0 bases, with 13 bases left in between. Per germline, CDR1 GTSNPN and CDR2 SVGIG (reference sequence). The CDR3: CAWTLDPNSGNTIYF. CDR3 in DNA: TGTGCCTGGACCCTAGACCCAAACTCTGGAAACACCATATATTTT. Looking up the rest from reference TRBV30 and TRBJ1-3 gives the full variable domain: SQTIHQWPATLVQPVGSPLSLECTVEGTSNPNLYWYRQAAGRGLQLLFYSVGIGQISSEVPQNLSASRPQDRQFILSSKKLLLSDSGFYLCAWTLDPNSGNTIYFGEGSWLTVV.

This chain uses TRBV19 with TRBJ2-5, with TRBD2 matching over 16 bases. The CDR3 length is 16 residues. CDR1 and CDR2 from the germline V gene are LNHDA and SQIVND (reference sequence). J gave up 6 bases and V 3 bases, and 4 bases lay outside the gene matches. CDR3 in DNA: TGTGCCAGTAGTATGGGACTAGCGGGGGGGGTGCAGACCCAGTACTTC. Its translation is CASSMGLAGGVQTQYF. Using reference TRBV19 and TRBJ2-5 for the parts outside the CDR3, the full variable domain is DGGITQSPKYLFRKEGQNVTLSCEQNLNHDAMYWYRQDPGQGLRLIYYSQIVNDFQKGDIAEGYSVSREKKESFPLTVTSAQKNPTAFYLCASSMGLAGGVQTQYFGPGTRLLVL.

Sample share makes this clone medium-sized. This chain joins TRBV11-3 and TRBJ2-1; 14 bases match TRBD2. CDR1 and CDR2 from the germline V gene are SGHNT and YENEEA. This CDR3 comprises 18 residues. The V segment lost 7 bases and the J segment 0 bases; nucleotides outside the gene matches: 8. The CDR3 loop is CASTSGLAGDSSYNEQFF. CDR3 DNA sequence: TGTGCCAGCACCTCGGGACTAGCGGGGGATAGCTCCTACAATGAGCAGTTCTTC.

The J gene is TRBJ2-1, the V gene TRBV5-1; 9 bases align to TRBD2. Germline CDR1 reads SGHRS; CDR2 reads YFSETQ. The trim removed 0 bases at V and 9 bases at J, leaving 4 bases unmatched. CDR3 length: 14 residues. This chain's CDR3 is CASSLERGAGEQFF. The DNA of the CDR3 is TGCGCCAGCAGCTTGGAGCGGGGGGCGGGTGAGCAGTTCTTC.

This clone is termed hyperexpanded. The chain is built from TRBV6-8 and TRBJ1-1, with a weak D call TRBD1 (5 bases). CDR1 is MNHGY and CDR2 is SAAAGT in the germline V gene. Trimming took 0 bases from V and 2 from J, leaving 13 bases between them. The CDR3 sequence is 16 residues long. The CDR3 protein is CASSYSFQGPNTEAFF. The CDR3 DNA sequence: TGTGCCAGCAGTTACTCATTTCAGGGACCTAACACTGAAGCTTTCTTT.

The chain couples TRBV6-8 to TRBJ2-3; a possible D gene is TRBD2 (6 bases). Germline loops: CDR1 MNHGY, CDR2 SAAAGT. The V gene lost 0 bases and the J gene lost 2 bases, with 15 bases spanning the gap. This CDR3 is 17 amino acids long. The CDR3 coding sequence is TGTGCCAGCAGTTACTCGATTCGGGCGGGGAACACAGATACGCAGTATTTT. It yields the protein CASSYSIRAGNTDTQYF.

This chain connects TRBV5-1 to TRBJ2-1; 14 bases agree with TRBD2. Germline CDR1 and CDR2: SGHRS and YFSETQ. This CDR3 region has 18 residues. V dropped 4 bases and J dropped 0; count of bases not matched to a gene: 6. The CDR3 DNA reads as TGCGCCAGCAGCCTTGGGACTAGCGGGGGAAGCTCCTACAATGAGCAGTTCTTC. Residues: CASSLGTSGGSSYNEQFF.

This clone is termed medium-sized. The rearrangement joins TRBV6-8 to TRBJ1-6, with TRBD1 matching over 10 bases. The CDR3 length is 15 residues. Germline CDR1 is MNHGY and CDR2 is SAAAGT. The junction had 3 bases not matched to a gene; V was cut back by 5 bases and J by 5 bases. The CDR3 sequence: CASSGGTGDNSPLHF. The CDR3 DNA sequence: TGTGCCAGCAGTGGGGGGACAGGGGATAATTCACCCCTCCACTTT.

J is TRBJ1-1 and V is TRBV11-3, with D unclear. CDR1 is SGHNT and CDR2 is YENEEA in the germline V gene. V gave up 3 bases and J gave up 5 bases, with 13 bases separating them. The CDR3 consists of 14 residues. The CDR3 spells CASSLALVGTEAFF. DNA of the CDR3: TGTGCCAGCAGCTTGGCTCTAGTGGGAACTGAAGCTTTCTTT.

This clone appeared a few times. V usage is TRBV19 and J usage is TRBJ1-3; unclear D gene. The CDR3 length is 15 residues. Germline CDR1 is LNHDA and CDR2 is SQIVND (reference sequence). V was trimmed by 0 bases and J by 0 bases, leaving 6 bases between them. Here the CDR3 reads CASSIEGLSGNTIYF. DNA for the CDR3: TGTGCCAGTAGTATAGAAGGACTCTCTGGAAACACCATATATTTT. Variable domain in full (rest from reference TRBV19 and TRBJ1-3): DGGITQSPKYLFRKEGQNVTLSCEQNLNHDAMYWYRQDPGQGLRLIYYSQIVNDFQKGDIAEGYSVSREKKESFPLTVTSAQKNPTAFYLCASSIEGLSGNTIYFGEGSWLTVV.

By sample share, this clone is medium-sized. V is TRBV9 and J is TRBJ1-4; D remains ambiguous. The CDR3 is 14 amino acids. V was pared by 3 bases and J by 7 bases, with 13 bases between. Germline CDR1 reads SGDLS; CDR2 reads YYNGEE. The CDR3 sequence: CASSARAVGEKLFF. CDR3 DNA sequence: TGTGCCAGCAGCGCGAGGGCAGTTGGTGAAAAACTGTTTTTT.

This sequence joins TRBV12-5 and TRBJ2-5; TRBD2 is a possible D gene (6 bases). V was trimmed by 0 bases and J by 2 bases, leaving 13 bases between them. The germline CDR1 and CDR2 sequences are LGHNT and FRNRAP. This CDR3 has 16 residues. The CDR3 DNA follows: TGTGCTAGTGGTTTGGTACGCAGCGGGTGGCAAGAGACCCAGTACTTC. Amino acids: CASGLVRSGWQETQYF.

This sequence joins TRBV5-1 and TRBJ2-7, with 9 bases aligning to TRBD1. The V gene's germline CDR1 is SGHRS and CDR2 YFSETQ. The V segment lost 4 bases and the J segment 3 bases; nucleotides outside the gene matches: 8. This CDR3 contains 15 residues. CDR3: CASSPSTGGGYEQYF. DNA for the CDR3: TGCGCCAGCAGCCCATCGACAGGGGGAGGCTACGAGCAGTACTTC.